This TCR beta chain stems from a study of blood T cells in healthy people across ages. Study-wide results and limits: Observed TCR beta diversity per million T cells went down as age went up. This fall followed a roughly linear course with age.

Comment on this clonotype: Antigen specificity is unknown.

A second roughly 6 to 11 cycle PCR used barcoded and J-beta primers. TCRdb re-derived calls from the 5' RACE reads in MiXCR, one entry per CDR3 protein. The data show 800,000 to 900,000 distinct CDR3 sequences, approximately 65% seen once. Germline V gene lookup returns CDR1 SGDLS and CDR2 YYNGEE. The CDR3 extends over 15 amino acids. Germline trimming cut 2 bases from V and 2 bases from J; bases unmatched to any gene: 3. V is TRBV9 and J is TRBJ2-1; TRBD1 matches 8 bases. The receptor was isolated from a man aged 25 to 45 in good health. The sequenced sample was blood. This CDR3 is CASSVQDRAYNEQFF. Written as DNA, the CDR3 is TGTGCCAGCAGCGTCCAGGACAGGGCCTACAATGAGCAGTTCTTC.